These 8 T cell receptor beta chains were all obtained from the same sample, sequenced in a study of cytomegalovirus exposure and HLA in healthy donors. This PCR relied on a set of 60 Vbeta primers and 13 Jbeta primers. The repertoire was sequenced with immunoSEQ multiplex PCR; TCRdb's copy has only in-frame clones and lacks some. The sample lists around 230,000 clones, roughly 79% occurring once. The material sequenced was PBMCs. These TCRs come from a male donor in good health and CMV-seronegative.

A few counts support this clone. The V call is TRBV7-9, the J call TRBJ2-5; 8 bases align to TRBD2. Germline loops: CDR1 SEHNR, CDR2 FQNEAQ (reference sequence). J gave up 5 bases and V 7 bases, and 3 bases lay outside the gene matches. The CDR3 loop spans 12 amino acids. CDR3 nucleotides: TGTGCCAGCACTAGCGGGTTGGAGACCCAGTACTTC. As protein: CASTSGLETQYF. The full variable domain, rest sourced from reference TRBV7-9 and TRBJ2-5, is DTGVSQNPRHKITKRGQNVTFRCDPISEHNRLYWYRQTLGQGPEFLTYFQNEAQLEKSRLLSDRFSAERPKGSFSTLEIQRTEQGDSAMYLCASTSGLETQYFGPGTRLLVL.

The chain combines TRBV5-6 with TRBJ2-1; 13 bases align to TRBD2. Germline CDR1 SGHDT, CDR2 YYEEEE. The CDR3 sequence is 16 residues long. The V and J ends lost 2 bases and 6 bases, in that order; junction bases with no gene match: 5. CDR3 coding DNA: TGTGCCAGCAGCTTTGGACTAGCGGGAGAAGGCAATGAGCAGTTCTTC. It codes for CASSFGLAGEGNEQFF.

The rearrangement links TRBV28 to TRBJ2-2, with 11 positions matching TRBD1. CDR1 and CDR2 (germline): MDHEN, SYDVKM. Germline trimming cut 6 bases from V and 5 bases from J; bases unmatched to any gene: 8. The CDR3 length is 16 residues. The CDR3 nucleotides are TGTGCCAGCAGCTCCGGACAGGGGGCAGAGACCGGGGAGCTGTTTTTT. It codes for CASSSGQGAETGELFF. Full variable domain (missing parts from reference TRBV28 and TRBJ2-2): DVKVTQSSRYLVKRTGEKVFLECVQDMDHENMFWYRQDPGLGLRLIYFSYDVKMKEKGDIPEGYSVSREKKERFSLILESASTNQTSMYLCASSSGQGAETGELFFGEGSRLTVL.

This clone was counted once. The J gene is TRBJ2-4, the V gene TRBV28; D is possibly TRBD1 (5 bases). The ends were cut back, 6 bases at V and 2 bases at J, with 11 bases in the middle. Germline-derived CDR1 and CDR2 are MDHEN and SYDVKM. The CDR3 totals 14 residues. CDR3 sequence reads: CASSLRVPKNIQYF. The CDR3 bases are TGTGCCAGCAGCCTCAGGGTCCCCAAAAACATTCAGTACTTC.

In its sample, this clone was seen a few times. The chain is built from TRBV4-3 and TRBJ2-3; TRBD2 aligns across 7 bases. Per germline, CDR1 LGHNA and CDR2 YSLEER. The CDR3 extends over 20 amino acids. V lost 4 bases, J lost 5 bases, and 24 bases stayed unmatched. CDR3 DNA: TGCGCCAGCAGCCGAAACTCTAAAAGCGGGGTCGGGGGTCGGGAAGATACGCAGTATTTT. Protein: CASSRNSKSGVGGREDTQYF.

This clone was recorded once. The chain links TRBV2 to TRBJ2-2; TRBD2 matches 7 bases. This CDR3 has 18 amino acids. The junction had 15 bases not matched to a gene; V was cut back by 5 bases and J by 3 bases. Per germline, CDR1 SNHLY and CDR2 FYNNEI. The CDR3, as DNA: TGTGCCAGCAGTATTCTCCTGCGGGCGGGAGATGACACCGGGGAGCTGTTTTTT. This encodes CASSILLRAGDDTGELFF. Drawing the rest from reference TRBV2 and TRBJ2-2, the complete variable domain is EPEVTQTPSHQVTQMGQEVILRCVPISNHLYFYWYRQILGQKVEFLVSFYNNEISEKSEIFDDQFSVERPDGSNFTLKIRSTKLEDSAMYFCASSILLRAGDDTGELFFGEGSRLTVL.

The chain is built from TRBV5-6 and TRBJ2-3; possible D gene TRBD1, 5 bases. The CDR3 is 16 residues long. In germline, CDR1 is SGHDT, CDR2 YYEEEE. With 0 bases removed from V and 7 bases from J, the gap between germline ends came to 18 bases. The CDR3 reads CASSLVGADPTYTQYF. CDR3 coding DNA: TGTGCCAGCAGCTTGGTAGGGGCGGACCCAACCTATACGCAGTATTTT.

V gene TRBV9 combines with J gene TRBJ1-3; D unresolved. Germline V CDR1 and CDR2: SGDLS, YYNGEE. V lost 3 bases, J lost 1 base, and 8 bases lay in between. This CDR3 comprises 14 residues. CDR3 nucleotide sequence: TGTGCCAGCAGCGACACAGTATCTGGAAACACCATATATTTT. Translated: CASSDTVSGNTIYF. Looking up the rest from reference TRBV9 and TRBJ1-3 gives the full variable domain: DSGVTQTPKHLITATGQRVTLRCSPRSGDLSVYWYQQSLDQGLQFLIQYYNGEERAKGNILERFSAQQFPDLHSELNLSSLELGDSALYFCASSDTVSGNTIYFGEGSWLTVV.